These 19 T cell receptor beta chains were sequenced from one sample in a study of cytomegalovirus exposure and HLA in healthy donors (dated by TCRdb to 2015 to 2018). Libraries came from the immunoSEQ multiplex PCR assay. A mixture of 60 forward primers for TCR Vbeta segments and 13 reverse primers for TCR Jbeta segments was used in the multiplex PCR. Drawn from immuneACCESS, this table holds only the in-frame rearrangements with V and J called that TCRdb kept. Clones are partly lost; checked studies trace under half to an unresolved V gene and leave the rest unexplained. This sample gives over 200,000 clones in total; about 85% of them show up just once. The ten most abundant clones make up about 1.2% of the sample. The specimen was PBMCs. These receptor sequences come from a human donor in good health.

This chain connects TRBV6-1 to TRBJ1-4; TRBD1 is a possible D gene (5 bases). From germline, CDR1 is MNHNS and CDR2 SASEGT. Deletions cut 4 bases from V and 1 base from J, with 16 bases between. The CDR3 runs 17 residues. As DNA, the CDR3 is TGTGCCAGCAGTGCAGGGATATCCTCGGGAACTAATGAAAAACTGTTTTTT. Protein sequence: CASSAGISSGTNEKLFF.

This clone came up a few times. This chain joins TRBV5-4 and TRBJ2-3, with TRBD2 as a possible D gene (5 bases). V shed 0 bases and J shed 2 bases, with 13 bases lying between them. CDR1 and CDR2 (germline): SGHNT, YYREEE (reference sequence). This CDR3 has 16 amino acids. The CDR3 protein is CASSLDSGSVTDTQYF. CDR3 in DNA: TGTGCCAGCAGCTTGGATTCGGGGAGCGTCACAGATACGCAGTATTTT. The variable domain in full, with the rest retrieved from reference TRBV5-4 and TRBJ2-3, is ETGVTQSPTHLIKTRGQQVTLRCSSQSGHNTVSWYQQALGQGPQFIFQYYREEENGRGNFPPRFSGLQFPNYSSELNVNALELDDSALYLCASSLDSGSVTDTQYFGPGTRLTVL.

The rearrangement links TRBV13 to TRBJ2-7, with 7 positions matching TRBD1. This CDR3 contains 15 residues. V gave up 3 bases and J gave up 7 bases; unmatched junction bases: 12. CDR1 PRHDT and CDR2 FYEKMQ come from the germline V gene (reference sequence). The CDR3 is CASSFRGTARGEQYF. The CDR3 nucleotides are TGTGCCAGCAGCTTCCGAGGGACAGCTAGGGGGGAGCAGTACTTC.

The chain employs TRBV19 and TRBJ2-3, with D unclear. Germline CDR1 is LNHDA and CDR2 is SQIVND (reference sequence). This CDR3 has 15 residues. V was trimmed by 6 bases and J by 1 base, leaving 14 bases between them. In nucleotides, the CDR3 is TGTGCCAGTAGAAACCAGGCCGAAGGCACAGATACGCAGTATTTT. Protein product: CASRNQAEGTDTQYF.

This chain joins TRBV7-9 and TRBJ2-5, with 9 positions matching TRBD2. CDR1 and CDR2 (germline): SEHNR, FQNEAQ (reference sequence). Trimming cost V 1 base and J 2 bases; bases outside gene matches: 5. This CDR3 spans 16 amino acids. CDR3 sequence (DNA): TGTGCCAGCAGCTTAGACCCGGGACTAGCACAAGAGACCCAGTACTTC. It codes for CASSLDPGLAQETQYF.

V usage is TRBV6-1 and J usage is TRBJ2-3; D unresolved. Germline assignment: CDR1 MNHNS and CDR2 SASEGT. The ends were cut back, 2 bases at V and 0 bases at J, with 6 bases in the middle. This CDR3 contains 14 residues. CDR3 sequence reads: CASSESFSTDTQYF. The CDR3 bases are TGTGCCAGCAGTGAATCTTTCAGCACAGATACGCAGTATTTT.

This clone was recorded once. The chain carries TRBV4-2 and TRBJ1-4; D gene uncertain. V was trimmed by 1 base and J by 8 bases, leaving 14 bases between them. This CDR3 has 15 amino acids. Germline values: CDR1 LGHNA, CDR2 YNFKEQ. CDR3 region: CASSQAALRAEKLFF. Here the CDR3 DNA reads TGTGCCAGCAGCCAAGCTGCTCTCCGCGCCGAAAAACTGTTTTTT.

A word on this clone: One end of the junction varies from germline; a read error may be responsible. The rearrangement uses TRBV28 and TRBJ1-5, with no clear D. This CDR3 has 16 residues. CDR1 is MDHEN, CDR2 SYDVKM, per germline. The CDR3 bases are TGTGCCACCAGTTTGGAGACTCGGCGTATCAATCAGCCCCAGCATTTT. Translating it yields CATSLETRRINQPQHF.

CDR3 sequence: CASSSGDASYNEQFF. The CDR3 DNA reads as TGTGCCAGCAGCTCAGGGGATGCATCCTACAATGAGCAGTTCTTC. The genes are TRBV5-5 and TRBJ2-1; perhaps TRBD1 as D (6 bases). The V gene lost 3 bases and the J gene lost 1 base, with 11 bases spanning the gap. This CDR3 comprises 15 residues. Germline assignment: CDR1 SGHKS and CDR2 YYEKEE (reference sequence).

The V call is TRBV28, the J call TRBJ1-2; D perhaps matches TRBD1 (6 bases). Trimming shortened V by 3 bases and J by 6 bases, and 14 bases separated the two germline ends. The germline V gene encodes CDR1 MDHEN and CDR2 SYDVKM. This CDR3 has 14 amino acids. The CDR3 nucleotides are TGTGCCAGCAGTTTCCCAGGCAGGGGCCATGGCTACACCTTC. It encodes CASSFPGRGHGYTF.

The CDR3 region has the DNA TGTGCCAGTAGTATTGGGCCAGGTCAAGAGACCCAGTACTTC. Translated: CASSIGPGQETQYF. The chain is built from TRBV19 and TRBJ2-5; D gene uncertain. Germline lookup yields CDR1 LNHDA and CDR2 SQIVND (reference sequence). The CDR3 consists of 14 residues. Between the trimmed V and J ends, which lost 3 bases and 2 bases, there was a span of 10 bases.

The V call is TRBV29-1, the J call TRBJ2-3, with D possibly TRBD2 on 7 matching bases. The CDR3 runs 16 residues. Trimming pared 6 bases from V and 4 bases from J, leaving 23 bases between. CDR1 is SQVTM and CDR2 is ANQGSEA in the germline V gene. Here the CDR3 DNA reads TGCAGCGTGGGGGGGGCTAGCGGTTCGGGGGCAGATACGCAGTATTTT. This codes for CSVGGASGSGADTQYF.

This chain uses TRBV28 with TRBJ2-1, with D unclear. This CDR3 spans 13 amino acids. The germline V and J ends were trimmed by 6 bases and 0 bases, with 6 bases remaining between them. The germline CDR1 and CDR2 sequences are MDHEN and SYDVKM. Here the CDR3 DNA reads TGTGCCAGCAGAGAGCTCTCCTACAATGAGCAGTTCTTC. As protein: CASRELSYNEQFF.

This chain links TRBV9 with TRBJ2-7, with 8 bases fitting TRBD1. V lost 4 bases and J lost 5; bases outside the gene matches: 11. The CDR3 contains 15 residues. Germline CDR1 is SGDLS and CDR2 is YYNGEE. The CDR3 DNA reads TGTGCCAGCAGCTTCGGACGGCAGGGGGCTGACGAGCAGTACTTC. This encodes CASSFGRQGADEQYF.

Details on this clone: The junction departs from the called germline gene at one end, perhaps through a read error. This chain uses TRBV6-7 with TRBJ1-2; 8 positions match TRBD1. TRBV6-7 is reported as an ORF; its role is uncertain. This CDR3 is 15 amino acids long. CDR3: CASSHSVSGGGGYTF. In DNA, the CDR3 is TGTGCCAGCAGTCACTCCGTCTCAGGGGGCGGTGGCTACACCTTC.

The V and J genes are TRBV7-2 and TRBJ2-7, with D perhaps matching TRBD2 (5 bases). This CDR3 spans 15 amino acids. V shed 1 base and J shed 8 bases, with 18 bases lying between them. Germline CDR1 and CDR2: SGHTA and FQGNSA. In DNA form, the CDR3 reads TGTGCCAGCAGCTTAGAGAGGCTAGCTATCGGGCAGCAGTACTTC. Its translation is CASSLERLAIGQQYF.

This rearrangement joins TRBV6-6 to TRBJ2-7, with 15 bases lining up with TRBD2. V dropped 7 bases and J dropped 4; count of bases not matched to a gene: 5. The length of the CDR3 is 15 residues. Germline lookup yields CDR1 MNHNY and CDR2 SVGAGI (reference sequence). The CDR3 bases are TGTGCCAGCACCGCCGGGACTAGCGGGAGGTACGAGCAGTACTTC. It translates to CASTAGTSGRYEQYF.

This rearrangement joins TRBV4-1 to TRBJ1-2; D is unresolved. The CDR3 has 15 residues. Per germline, CDR1 MGHRA and CDR2 YSYEKL. V lost 0 bases and J lost 4, with 12 bases in between. The CDR3 coding sequence is TGCGCCAGCAGCCAAGATGCCAGGTTTGGCTATGGCTACACCTTC. Amino acid sequence: CASSQDARFGYGYTF.

V usage is TRBV15 and J usage is TRBJ2-7; 11 bases fit TRBD2. The CDR3 length is 15 residues. CDR1 and CDR2 (germline): LNHNV, YYDKDF (reference sequence). The V segment lost 4 bases and the J segment 5 bases; nucleotides outside the gene matches: 7. The CDR3 loop is CATSKLGTSGNEQYF. The CDR3 region has the DNA TGTGCCACCAGCAAACTGGGGACTAGCGGCAACGAGCAGTACTTC.